This T cell receptor (beta chain) was profiled in a study of cytomegalovirus exposure and HLA in healthy donors. General observations from the study: As a later analysis revealed, the rate of TCR association differed by HLA locus, with DRB1 most and HLA-C fewest. One cluster of highly shared sequence variants probably arose as a sequencing artifact.

The PCR used 60 Vbeta and 13 Jbeta primers. Libraries were prepared by immunoSEQ multiplex PCR; TCRdb keeps only in-frame clonotypes and omits some of them. This table holds approximately 85,000 clones, 80% found once. A word on this clone: Its antigen remains unidentified.

The CDR3 length is 13 residues. V lost 0 bases and J 8 bases, leaving 11 bases between the germline ends. Germline V gene sequence: CDR1 GTSNPN, CDR2 SVGIG (reference sequence). The source of this sequence is a man over 45 in good health and CMV-seropositive. The J gene is TRBJ2-1, the V gene TRBV30; D possibly corresponds to TRBD2 (6 bases). Sequenced material: PBMCs. In DNA, the CDR3 is TGTGCCTGGAGTGTCGCGCGGGACGATGAGCAGTTCTTC. It specifies CAWSVARDDEQFF.